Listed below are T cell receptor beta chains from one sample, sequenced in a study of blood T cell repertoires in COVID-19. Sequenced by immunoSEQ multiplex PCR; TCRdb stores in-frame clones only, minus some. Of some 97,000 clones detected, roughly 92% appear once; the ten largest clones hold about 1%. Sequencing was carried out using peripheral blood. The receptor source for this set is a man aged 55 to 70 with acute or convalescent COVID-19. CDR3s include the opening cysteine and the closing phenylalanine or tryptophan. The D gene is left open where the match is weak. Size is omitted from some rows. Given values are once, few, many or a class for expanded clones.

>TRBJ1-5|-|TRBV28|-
TGTGCCAGCAGTTTACCCCGGAGGGAAGTACGGCCCCAGCATTTT
CASSLPRREVRPQHF
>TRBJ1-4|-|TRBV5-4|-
TGTGCCAGCAGCTTGGTAACGGGGGAAAAACTGTTTTTT
CASSLVTGEKLFF
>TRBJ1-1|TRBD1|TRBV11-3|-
TGTGCCAGTACTTGGACAGGGGCGTTCACTGAAGCTTTCTTT
CASTWTGAFTEAFF
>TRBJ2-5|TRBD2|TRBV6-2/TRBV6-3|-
TGTGCCAGCAGTTACAGGGCGGGAGGGATGGAGACCCAGTACTTC
CASSYRAGGMETQYF
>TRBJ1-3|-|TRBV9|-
TGTGCCAGCAGCGTAGTAGGGAGCGGAAACACCATATATTTT
CASSVVGSGNTIYF
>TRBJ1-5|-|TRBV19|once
TGTGCCAGTAGTATAGTGGCAGGCAATCAGCCCCAGCATTTT
CASSIVAGNQPQHF
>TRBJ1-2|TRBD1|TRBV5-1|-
TGCGCCAGCAGCTTGGGGAGCCTAGACAGGGGGAATGGCTACACCTTC
CASSLGSLDRGNGYTF
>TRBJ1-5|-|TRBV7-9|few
TGTGCCAGCAGCTTAGGGGCTAAAGGGGACCAGCATTTT
CASSLGAKGDQHF
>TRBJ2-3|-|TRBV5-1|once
TGCGCCAGCAGCTTGGTTCAACAAGGCACAGATACGCAGTATTTT
CASSLVQQGTDTQYF
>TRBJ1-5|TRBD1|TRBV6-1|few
TGTGCCAGCAGTGAAGCCCTAGGGGGCAGGAATCAGCCCCAGCATTTT
CASSEALGGRNQPQHF
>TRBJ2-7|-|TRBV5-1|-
TGCGCCAGCAGCTTGGGTTGGCAGGGCTACGAGCAGTACTTC
CASSLGWQGYEQYF
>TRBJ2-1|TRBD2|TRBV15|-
TGTGCCACCAGCAGAGTTGCTAGCGGGAGTGTGGGCTACAATGAGCAGTTCTTC
CATSRVASGSVGYNEQFF
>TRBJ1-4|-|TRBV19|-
TGTGCCAGTAGAAACAGTGCAACTAATGAAAAACTGTTTTTT
CASRNSATNEKLFF
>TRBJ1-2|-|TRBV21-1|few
TGTGCCAGCAGCCCCGGACCCAGGGAAGAGAACTATGGCTACACCTTC
CASSPGPREENYGYTF
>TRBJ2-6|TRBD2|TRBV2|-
TGTGCCAGCAGGACCCTAGCGGGAGGGCCCTCTGGGGCCAACGTCCTGACTTTC
CASRTLAGGPSGANVLTF
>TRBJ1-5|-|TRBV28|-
TGTGCCAGCAGTCCCGGGGGGTATAGCAATCAGCCCCAGCATTTT
CASSPGGYSNQPQHF
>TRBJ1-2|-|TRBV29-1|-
TGCAGCGTTGGGGCTGCAGCTAACTATGGCTACACCTTC
CSVGAAANYGYTF
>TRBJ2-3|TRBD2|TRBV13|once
TGTGCCAGCAGCCGGCTGGGGCGGGGGAGCACAGATACGCAGTATTTT
CASSRLGRGSTDTQYF
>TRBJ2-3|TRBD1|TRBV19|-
TGTGCCAGTAGTATAGGGGGACAGATGACAGATACGCAGTATTTT
CASSIGGQMTDTQYF
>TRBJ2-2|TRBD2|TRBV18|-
TGTGCCAGCTCACTCGTATCAGCGGGAGAAATGGCCGGGGAGCTGTTTTTT
CASSLVSAGEMAGELFF
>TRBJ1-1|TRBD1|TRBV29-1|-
TGCAGCGTTCAGCTCAGGACAGGTGGAAGCACTGAAGCTTTCTTT
CSVQLRTGGSTEAFF
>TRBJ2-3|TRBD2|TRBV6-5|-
TGTGCCAGCAGTCAACTAGCGGGGATCACAGATACGCAGTATTTT
CASSQLAGITDTQYF
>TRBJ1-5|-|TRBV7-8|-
TGTGCCAGCAGCTGGTATGCCCAGAGTCGGGATCCGTATAGCAATCAGCCCCAGCATTTT
CASSWYAQSRDPYSNQPQHF
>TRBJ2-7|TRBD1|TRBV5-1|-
TGCGCCAGCAGCTTGGCTTGGACAGGGGGCTCCTACGAGCAGTACTTC
CASSLAWTGGSYEQYF
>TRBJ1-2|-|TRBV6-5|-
TGTGCCAGCAGGGACAGTAGGGGCTACACCTTC
CASRDSRGYTF
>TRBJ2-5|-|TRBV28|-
TGTGCCAGCAGTTTAAGGTTTGGGGGAGGCTCGGAGACCCAGTACTTC
CASSLRFGGGSETQYF
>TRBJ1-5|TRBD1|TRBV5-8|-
TGTGCCAGCAGCTTATGGACAGGGCAATTGGGATTCAATCAGCCCCAGCATTTT
CASSLWTGQLGFNQPQHF
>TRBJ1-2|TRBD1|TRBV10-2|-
TGCGCCAGCAGTGAGTCGGCCACAGGGGGAGGCTACACCTTC
CASSESATGGGYTF
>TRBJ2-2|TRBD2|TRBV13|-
TGTGCCAGCAGCACATCCGGGACTAGATCCGGGGAGCTGTTTTTT
CASSTSGTRSGELFF
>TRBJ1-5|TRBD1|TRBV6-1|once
TGTGCCAGCAGTGTCTCCGGGACAGGGAGGTTGAGCAATCAGCCCCAGCATTTT
CASSVSGTGRLSNQPQHF
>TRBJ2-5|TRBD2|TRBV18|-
TGTGCCAGCTCATCGACGGGACTAGCGGAAGAGACCCAGTACTTC
CASSSTGLAEETQYF
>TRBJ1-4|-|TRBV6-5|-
TGTGCCAGCAGCCAGGGAGGGGCTGAAAAACTGTTTTTT
CASSQGGAEKLFF
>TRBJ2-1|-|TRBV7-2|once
TGTGCCAGCACCTTGCGCTTGGCGGGCAATGAGCAGTTCTTC
CASTLRLAGNEQFF
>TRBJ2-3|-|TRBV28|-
TGTGCCAGCAGCCTTATCAGCGTAACCACAGATACGCAGTATTTT
CASSLISVTTDTQYF
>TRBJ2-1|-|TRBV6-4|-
TGTGCCAGCAGTGAGGACACCTACAATGAGCAGTTCTTC
CASSEDTYNEQFF
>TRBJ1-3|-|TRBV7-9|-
TGTGCCAGCAGTTCCTACAGCATCTCTGGAAACACCATATATTTT
CASSSYSISGNTIYF
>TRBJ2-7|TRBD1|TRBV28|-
TGTGCCAGCAGGCAGCCGTACCAGGGGGCGCGACTAACTGACTCCTACGAGCAGTACTTC
CASRQPYQGARLTDSYEQYF
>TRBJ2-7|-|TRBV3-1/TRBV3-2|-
TGTGCCAGCGGGAGATCGGTCGACGAGCAGTACTTC
CASGRSVDEQYF
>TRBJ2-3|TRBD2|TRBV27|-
TGTGCCAGCAGTTTAAGCGGGAGTGTAGATACGCAGTATTTT
CASSLSGSVDTQYF
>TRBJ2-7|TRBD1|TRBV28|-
TGTGCCAGCAGTCTTCTAATCCTGGGGACAGGGGACTCCTACGAGCAGTACTTC
CASSLLILGTGDSYEQYF
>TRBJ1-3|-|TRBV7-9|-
TGTGCCAGCAGCTCGTTGACAGGAGGAAACACCATATATTTT
CASSSLTGGNTIYF
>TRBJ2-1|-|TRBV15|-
TGTGCCACCAGCAGAGACAGCTACAATGAGCAGTTCTTC
CATSRDSYNEQFF
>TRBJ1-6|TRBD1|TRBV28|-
TGTGCCAGCAGTTTAGCAGGGGGCGCCCCACCCCTCCACTTT
CASSLAGGAPPLHF
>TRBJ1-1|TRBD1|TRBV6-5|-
TGTGCCAGCGGGGTACAGGGGGCGCGGACTGAAGCTTTCTTT
CASGVQGARTEAFF
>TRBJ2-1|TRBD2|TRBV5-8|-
TGTGCCAGCAGCTTGTGGCTAGCGGGTGACAATGAGCAGTTCTTC
CASSLWLAGDNEQFF
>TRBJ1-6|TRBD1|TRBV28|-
TGTGCCAGCACACAACAGGGGGCAAGTTCACCCCTCCACTTT
CASTQQGASSPLHF
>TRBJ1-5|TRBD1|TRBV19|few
TGTGCCAGTAGTATGGACAGGGATCAGCCCCAGCATTTT
CASSMDRDQPQHF
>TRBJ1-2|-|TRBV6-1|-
TGTGCCAGCAGTGAAGGGAGTAGCTATGGCTACACCTTC
CASSEGSSYGYTF
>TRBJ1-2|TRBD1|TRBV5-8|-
TGTGCCAGCCCGTCGGTAGGGGGCTCTCCCCAGTACGGCTACACCTTC
CASPSVGGSPQYGYTF
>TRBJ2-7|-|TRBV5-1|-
TGCGCCAGCAGCACCGGGGGTCGCGAGCAGTACTTC
CASSTGGREQYF
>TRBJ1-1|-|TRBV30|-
TGTGCCTGGACGGGACTCCAGAACACTGAAGCTTTCTTT
CAWTGLQNTEAFF
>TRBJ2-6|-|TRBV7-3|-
TGTGCCAGCAGCTCCCGGGGGGCAGGGCCCCGGGCCAACGTCCTGACTTTC
CASSSRGAGPRANVLTF
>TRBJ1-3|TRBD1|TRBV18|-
TGTGCCAGCTCACCCCAGGGGGTCTCTGGAAACACCATATATTTT
CASSPQGVSGNTIYF
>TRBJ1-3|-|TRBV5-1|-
TGCGCCAGCAGCTTGAACGGGGGCTCTGGAAACACCATATATTTT
CASSLNGGSGNTIYF
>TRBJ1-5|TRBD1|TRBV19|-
TGTGCCAGTAGTATAGAGGCAGGGGGCTATCAGCCCCAGCATTTT
CASSIEAGGYQPQHF
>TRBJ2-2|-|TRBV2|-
TGTGCCAGCACAGGACTAGGGGGAGCCACCGGGGAGCTGTTTTTT
CASTGLGGATGELFF
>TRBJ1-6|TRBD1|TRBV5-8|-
TGTGCCAGCAGCTCGGGACAGTCTTATAATTCACCCCTCCATTTT
CASSSGQSYNSPLHF
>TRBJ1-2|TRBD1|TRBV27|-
TGTGCCAGCAGTTTAGCGGGGACAGGGGATGGCTACACCTTC
CASSLAGTGDGYTF